This T cell receptor beta chain is drawn from a study of response to subunit inactivated influenza vaccine. A single record per CDR3 protein comes from TCRdb applying MiXCR to the RT-PCR reads. The table lists about 570,000 distinct CDR3 sequences, roughly 10% of them singletons. CDR3 length: 18 residues. Germline V gives CDR1 SGHAT, CDR2 FQDESV (reference sequence). After removal of 2 bases from V and 2 bases from J, the junction contained 6 bases not matched to a gene. These sequences were also reported in another study, on T cells expressing NK-cell markers. Per that study: UMI-tagged 5'RACE template switching yielded the TCR beta cDNA.

The receptor was isolated from a man aged 50-59 years who received an inactivated influenza vaccine. Here the sequenced sample was PBMCs from blood, taken on the day of vaccination. This chain links TRBV11-1 with TRBJ2-6, with 10 bases matching TRBD1. The CDR3 coding sequence is TGTGCCAGCAGCTTACCGGGACAGGGGCATCCTGGGGCCAACGTCCTGACTTTC. It yields the protein CASSLPGQGHPGANVLTF.